The 22 T cell receptor beta chains presented below share a single source sample, sequenced in a study of cytomegalovirus exposure and HLA in healthy donors. The primer mix had 60 Vbeta and 13 Jbeta primers. TCRdb's copy holds only in-frame clones and misses some; the assay was immunoSEQ multiplex PCR. The sample lists approximately 190,000 clones, 87% occurring once. The sequencing sample was made of PBMCs. The receptors shown here come from a boy aged 2 to 10 in good health and CMV-seronegative.

The chain has TRBV30 and TRBJ1-4; TRBD1 agrees at 8 bases. After removal of 2 bases from V and 3 bases from J, the junction contained 2 bases not matched to a gene. Per the germline V gene, CDR1 is GTSNPN and CDR2 is SVGIG (reference sequence). The CDR3 is 14 amino acids. The chain's CDR3 is CAWSTGGSNEKLFF. The CDR3 DNA is TGTGCCTGGAGTACAGGGGGGTCTAATGAAAAACTGTTTTTT.

CDR3 amino acids: CASSGLTESSYNEQFF. The DNA for the CDR3 is TGTGCCAGCAGCGGGCTGACAGAGAGCTCCTACAATGAGCAGTTCTTC. V and J are TRBV5-4 and TRBJ2-1; TRBD1 is a possible D gene (5 bases). The CDR3 spans 16 residues. Trimming shortened V by 4 bases and J by 0 bases, and 14 bases separated the two germline ends. The germline V gene encodes CDR1 SGHNT and CDR2 YYREEE (reference sequence).

This clone appeared a few times. The rearrangement links TRBV9 to TRBJ2-1, with a weak D call TRBD2 (6 bases). The length of the CDR3 is 14 residues. V was trimmed by 0 bases and J by 9 bases, leaving 13 bases between them. The germline CDR1 and CDR2 sequences are SGDLS and YYNGEE. The CDR3 spells CASSVVGLNAEQFF. CDR3 coding DNA: TGTGCCAGCAGCGTAGTTGGACTAAACGCTGAGCAGTTCTTC.

The chain carries TRBV19 and TRBJ2-7, with a tentative D call TRBD1 (6 bases). Germline loops: CDR1 LNHDA, CDR2 SQIVND (reference sequence). V lost 5 bases to trimming and J lost 4 bases, with 15 bases between them. This CDR3 region has 14 residues. CDR3 in amino acids: CASSSPTGPYEQYF. The CDR3 nucleotides are TGTGCCAGTAGTTCCCCGACAGGCCCATACGAGCAGTACTTC.

The rearrangement uses TRBV7-9 and TRBJ2-3, with D possibly TRBD1 on 5 matching bases. Germline V CDR1 and CDR2: SEHNR, FQNEAQ (reference sequence). CDR3 size: 13 residues. Trimming took 5 bases from V and 4 from J, leaving 10 bases between them. Here the CDR3 reads CASSTRQSDTQYF. The CDR3 region has the DNA TGTGCCAGCAGCACCAGACAGTCAGATACGCAGTATTTT.

V is TRBV11-2 and J is TRBJ2-5, with TRBD2 matching over 7 bases. Germline trimming cut 5 bases from V and 5 bases from J; bases unmatched to any gene: 8. Germline V gives CDR1 SGHAT, CDR2 FQNNGV. The length of the CDR3 is 14 residues. The CDR3 bases are TGTGCCAGCAGCCGCGGGCGGGGGTCGGAGACCCAGTACTTC. Translating it yields CASSRGRGSETQYF.

The V gene is TRBV11-2, the J gene TRBJ1-2; D not resolved. Germline loops: CDR1 SGHAT, CDR2 FQNNGV. The CDR3 consists of 13 residues. V was clipped by 4 bases and J by 8 bases, with 14 bases between them. The DNA for the CDR3 is TGTGCCAGCAGCTCGACCTATAGACTGGGCTACACCTTC. Encoded protein: CASSSTYRLGYTF.

J is TRBJ2-7 and V is TRBV27, with 8 bases matching TRBD1. After removal of 2 bases from V and 2 bases from J, the junction contained 5 bases not matched to a gene. The CDR3 loop spans 15 amino acids. Germline V gene lookup returns CDR1 MNHEY and CDR2 SMNVEV (reference sequence). CDR3 nucleotides: TGTGCCAGCAGTTTAACTGGACAGGGCGCCTACGAGCAGTACTTC. It encodes CASSLTGQGAYEQYF.

This clone was counted once. This chain connects TRBV9 to TRBJ2-5, with D possibly TRBD1 on 6 matching bases. The J call may not be correct, given that the DNA end is closer to TRBJ2-7. The CDR3 spans 14 residues. CDR1 is SGDLS and CDR2 is YYNGEE in the germline V gene. This chain's CDR3 is CASSEGVTRDEQYF. The CDR3, as DNA: TGTGCCAGCAGCGAGGGGGTCACAAGGGACGAGCAGTACTTC.

The CDR3 loop is CASSLRQATEAFF. Here the CDR3 DNA reads TGTGCCAGCAGCCTCCGACAGGCCACTGAAGCTTTCTTT. The chain carries TRBV6-5 and TRBJ1-1, with TRBD1 as a possible D gene (6 bases). The germline V and J ends were trimmed by 6 bases and 4 bases, with 12 bases remaining between them. Germline CDR1 and CDR2: MNHEY and SVGAGI. The length of the CDR3 is 13 residues.

CDR3 loop: CASSKTGEVHGYTF. In DNA, the CDR3 is TGTGCCAGTAGTAAAACAGGGGAGGTCCATGGCTACACCTTC. The chain employs TRBV19 and TRBJ1-2; TRBD1 agrees at 7 bases. Germline CDR1 is LNHDA and CDR2 is SQIVND (reference sequence). This CDR3 is 14 amino acids long. V was clipped by 4 bases and J by 6 bases; unmatched bases: 8.

DNA of the CDR3: TGTGCCTGGGGGACAGGAGTAAACACTGAAGCTTTCTTT. Translating gives CAWGTGVNTEAFF. V and J are TRBV30 and TRBJ1-1, with 8 bases matching TRBD1. The CDR3 is 13 amino acids. The J segment lost 2 bases and the V segment lost 5 bases, leaving 4 bases of the junction unmatched. CDR1 and CDR2 (germline): GTSNPN, SVGIG (reference sequence).

The V call is TRBV29-1, the J call TRBJ2-7; 7 positions match TRBD1. The CDR3 has 15 amino acids. Germline lookup yields CDR1 SQVTM and CDR2 ANQGSEA. The junction had 11 bases not matched to a gene; V was cut back by 6 bases and J by 0 bases. The CDR3 sequence is CSVTGVAGGSYEQYF. The DNA for the CDR3 is TGCAGCGTCACTGGTGTGGCAGGGGGCTCCTACGAGCAGTACTTC.

The gene calls are TRBV7-9 and TRBJ1-2; TRBD1 aligns across 12 bases. In germline, CDR1 is SEHNR, CDR2 FQNEAQ (reference sequence). The ends lost 1 base at V and 3 bases at J; junction bases unmatched: 3. There are 16 residues in the CDR3. CDR3 coding DNA: TGTGCCAGCAGCTTAGGGGGACAGGGGGCTCACTATGGCTACACCTTC. Residues: CASSLGGQGAHYGYTF. Full variable domain (remainder filled in from reference TRBV7-9 and TRBJ1-2): DTGVSQNPRHKITKRGQNVTFRCDPISEHNRLYWYRQTLGQGPEFLTYFQNEAQLEKSRLLSDRFSAERPKGSFSTLEIQRTEQGDSAMYLCASSLGGQGAHYGYTFGSGTRLTVV.

The rearrangement uses TRBV6-1 and TRBJ1-2; the match to TRBD1 covers 7 bases. The CDR3 totals 15 residues. The germline CDR1 and CDR2 sequences are MNHNS and SASEGT. The trim removed 7 bases at V and 4 bases at J, leaving 12 bases unmatched. The CDR3 DNA reads TGTGCCAGCACTTCAGAGCCCGGGACAGCCTATGGCTACACCTTC. Encoded protein: CASTSEPGTAYGYTF.

As DNA, the CDR3 is TGCGCCAGCAGCGGAACTAGCGGGGGCTTCTACGAGCAGTACTTC. Encoded protein: CASSGTSGGFYEQYF. The gene calls are TRBV5-1 and TRBJ2-7; 11 bases align to TRBD2. The CDR3 length is 15 residues. V shed 4 bases and J 3 bases; nucleotides not matched to a gene: 6. The germline V gene encodes CDR1 SGHRS and CDR2 YFSETQ.

The chain combines TRBV19 with TRBJ2-7; 10 bases are a match to TRBD1. The CDR3 loop spans 16 amino acids. Trimming at V came to 5 bases and at J to 5 bases, leaving 12 bases not matched to a gene. Germline assignment: CDR1 LNHDA and CDR2 SQIVND (reference sequence). CDR3 sequence: CASSDPLRQGAHEQYF. The CDR3 nucleotides read TGTGCCAGTAGTGATCCTCTCAGACAGGGGGCCCACGAGCAGTACTTC.

In its sample, this clone was seen a few times. This chain links TRBV5-6 with TRBJ2-2; TRBD1 matches 7 bases. This CDR3 region has 14 residues. Germline assignment: CDR1 SGHDT and CDR2 YYEEEE. Trimming removed 5 bases from V and 4 bases from J; junction bases left unmatched: 5. CDR3 in DNA: TGTGCCAGCAGAAGGGGGCGCGGCACCGGGGAGCTGTTTTTT. Residues: CASRRGRGTGELFF.

This clone turned up a few times. The chain recombines TRBV7-9 with TRBJ1-5, with TRBD1 identical over 7 bases. Germline assignment: CDR1 SEHNR and CDR2 FQNEAQ (reference sequence). V lost 4 bases, J lost 6 bases, and 9 bases stayed unmatched. The CDR3 has 15 amino acids. Here the CDR3 DNA reads TGTGCCAGCAGCTCCACTGACAGGGCGGGTCAGCCCCAGCATTTT. Translating it yields CASSSTDRAGQPQHF.

This chain connects TRBV7-3 to TRBJ2-3, with D maybe TRBD1 (6 bases). The CDR3 covers 17 residues. Germline lookup yields CDR1 SGHTA and CDR2 FQGTGA. The V end was cut by 0 bases, the J end by 4 bases, with 17 bases between. The chain's CDR3 is CASSLTSAGVIPDTQYF. CDR3 nucleotide sequence: TGTGCCAGCAGCTTAACTTCGGCAGGGGTTATTCCAGATACGCAGTATTTT.

The chain couples TRBV29-1 to TRBJ2-1; the match to TRBD2 covers 10 bases. Germline loops: CDR1 SQVTM, CDR2 ANQGSEA. The CDR3 consists of 14 residues. Trimming cost V 7 bases and J 2 bases; bases outside gene matches: 5. This chain's CDR3 is CSGSGTSAYNEQFF. The CDR3 nucleotides are TGCAGCGGATCGGGGACTAGCGCCTACAATGAGCAGTTCTTC.

The chain recombines TRBV28 with TRBJ2-2; 13 bases line up with TRBD2. CDR3 length: 15 amino acids. Germline loops: CDR1 MDHEN, CDR2 SYDVKM. V dropped 3 bases and J dropped 8; count of bases not matched to a gene: 3. CDR3 sequence: CASSFTSGRAGELFF. The CDR3 bases are TGTGCCAGCAGTTTTACTAGCGGGAGGGCTGGGGAGCTGTTTTTT.